This TCR beta chain appears in the sequencing data of a study of T-cell reconstitution after alpha-beta-depleted transplantation in children. The CDR3 runs to 15 residues. Germline V CDR1 and CDR2: LGHNA, YSLEER. V lost 0 bases and J 4 bases, leaving 12 bases between the germline ends. This clonotype was seen only a few times. Unique molecular identifiers were built into the TCRbeta library. TCRdb redid the calling of the PCR reads with MiXCR, one entry per CDR3 protein. The sample records about 78,000 distinct CDR3 sequences, less than 15% being singletons. This TCR was recovered from a male patient aged 2-10 years who had a stem cell transplant for acute lymphoblastic leukemia, so the T cells may come from the graft donor. The sequencing used PBMCs, mostly from graft donor cells, collected 180 days after TCRalphabeta/CD19-depleted stem cell transplant. The J gene is TRBJ1-1, the V gene TRBV4-3, with a possible D match to TRBD1 (5 bases). This CDR3 reads CASSQEWGLVTEAFF. The DNA of the CDR3 is TGCGCCAGCAGCCAAGAGTGGGGGTTGGTCACTGAAGCTTTCTTT.